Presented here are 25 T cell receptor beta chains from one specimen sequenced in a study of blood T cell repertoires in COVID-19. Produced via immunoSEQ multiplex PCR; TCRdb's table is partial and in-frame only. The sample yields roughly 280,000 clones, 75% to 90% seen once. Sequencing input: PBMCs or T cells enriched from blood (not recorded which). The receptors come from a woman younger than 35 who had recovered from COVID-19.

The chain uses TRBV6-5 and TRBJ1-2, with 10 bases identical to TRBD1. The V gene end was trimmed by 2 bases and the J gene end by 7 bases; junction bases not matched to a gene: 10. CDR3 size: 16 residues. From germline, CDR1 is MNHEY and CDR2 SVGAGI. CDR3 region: CASSYGTGVFRGGYTF. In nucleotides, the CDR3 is TGTGCCAGCAGTTACGGGACAGGGGTTTTTCGAGGTGGCTACACCTTC.

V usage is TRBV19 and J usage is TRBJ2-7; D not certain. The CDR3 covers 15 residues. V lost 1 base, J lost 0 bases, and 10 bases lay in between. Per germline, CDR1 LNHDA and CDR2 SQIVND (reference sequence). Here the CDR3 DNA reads TGTGCCAGTAGTATAGGACACCTCGACTCCTACGAGCAGTACTTC. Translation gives CASSIGHLDSYEQYF.

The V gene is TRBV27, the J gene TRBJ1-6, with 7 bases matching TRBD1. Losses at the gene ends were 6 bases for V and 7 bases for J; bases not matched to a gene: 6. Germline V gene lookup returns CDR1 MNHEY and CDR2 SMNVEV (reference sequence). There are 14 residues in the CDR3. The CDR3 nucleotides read TGTGCCAGCAGGACCGGGACAGAGAATTCACCCCTCCACTTT. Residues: CASRTGTENSPLHF.

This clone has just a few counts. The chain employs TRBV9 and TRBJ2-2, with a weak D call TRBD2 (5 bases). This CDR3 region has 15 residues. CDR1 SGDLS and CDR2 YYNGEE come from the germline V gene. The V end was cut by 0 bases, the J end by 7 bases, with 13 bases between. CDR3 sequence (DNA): TGTGCCAGCAGCGTAGCTCCGGGGTACGGCGGGGAGCTGTTTTTT. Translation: CASSVAPGYGGELFF.

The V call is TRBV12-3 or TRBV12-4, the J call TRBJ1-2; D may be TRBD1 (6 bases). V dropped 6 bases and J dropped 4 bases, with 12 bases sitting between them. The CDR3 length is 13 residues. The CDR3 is CASRSGQVYGYTF. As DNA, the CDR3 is TGTGCCAGCAGATCGGGACAAGTCTATGGCTACACCTTC.

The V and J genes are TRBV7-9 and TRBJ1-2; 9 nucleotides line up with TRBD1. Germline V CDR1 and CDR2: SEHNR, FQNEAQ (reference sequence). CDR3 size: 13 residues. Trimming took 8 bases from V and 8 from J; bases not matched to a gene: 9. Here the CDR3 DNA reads TGTGCCAGCGATACAGGGGGCGCGTGGGGCTACACCTTC. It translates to CASDTGGAWGYTF.

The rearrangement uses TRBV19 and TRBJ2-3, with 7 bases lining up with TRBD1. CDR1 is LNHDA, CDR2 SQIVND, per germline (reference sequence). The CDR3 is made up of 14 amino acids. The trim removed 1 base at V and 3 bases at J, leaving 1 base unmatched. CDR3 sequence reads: CASSIGGQTDTQYF. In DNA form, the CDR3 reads TGTGCCAGTAGTATAGGGGGACAGACAGATACGCAGTATTTT.

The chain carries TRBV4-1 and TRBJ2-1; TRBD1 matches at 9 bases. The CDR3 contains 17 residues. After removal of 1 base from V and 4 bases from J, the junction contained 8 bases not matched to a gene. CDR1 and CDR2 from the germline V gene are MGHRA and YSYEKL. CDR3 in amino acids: CASSQGWTGVEYNEQFF. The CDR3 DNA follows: TGCGCCAGCAGCCAAGGGTGGACAGGGGTAGAGTACAATGAGCAGTTCTTC.

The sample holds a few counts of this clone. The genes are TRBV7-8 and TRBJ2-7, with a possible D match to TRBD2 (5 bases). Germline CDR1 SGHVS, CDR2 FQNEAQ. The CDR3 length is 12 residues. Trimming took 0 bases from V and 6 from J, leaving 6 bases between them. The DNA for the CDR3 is TGTGCCAGCAGCTTAGCGAGGGTCGAGCAGTACTTC. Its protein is CASSLARVEQYF. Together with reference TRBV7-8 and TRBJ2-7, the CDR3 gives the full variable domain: GAGVSQSPRYKVAKRGQDVALRCDPISGHVSLFWYQQALGQGPEFLTYFQNEAQLDKSGLPSDRFFAERPEGSVSTLKIQRTQQEDSAVYLCASSLARVEQYFGPGTRLTVT.

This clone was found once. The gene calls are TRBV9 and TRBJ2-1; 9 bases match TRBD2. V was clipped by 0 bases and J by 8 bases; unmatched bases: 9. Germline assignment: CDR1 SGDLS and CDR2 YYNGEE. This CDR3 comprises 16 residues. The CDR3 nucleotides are TGTGCCAGCAGCGTAGTAAGCGGGGGGTATTCGGATGAGCAGTTCTTC. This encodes CASSVVSGGYSDEQFF.

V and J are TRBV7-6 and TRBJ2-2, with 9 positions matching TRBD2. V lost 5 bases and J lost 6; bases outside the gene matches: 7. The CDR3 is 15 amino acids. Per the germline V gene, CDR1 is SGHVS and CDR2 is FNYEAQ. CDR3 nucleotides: TGTGCCAGCAGCGCCGCGGGGGGGGCCGCCGGGGAGCTGTTTTTT. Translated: CASSAAGGAAGELFF. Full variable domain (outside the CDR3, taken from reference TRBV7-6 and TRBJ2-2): GAGVSQSPRYKVTKRGQDVALRCDPISGHVSLYWYRQALGQGPEFLTYFNYEAQQDKSGLPNDRFSAERPEGSISTLTIQRTEQRDSAMYRCASSAAGGAAGELFFGEGSRLTVL.

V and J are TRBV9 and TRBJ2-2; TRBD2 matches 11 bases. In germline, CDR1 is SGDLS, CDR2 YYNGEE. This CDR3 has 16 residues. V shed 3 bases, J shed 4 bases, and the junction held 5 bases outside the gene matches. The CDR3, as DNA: TGTGCCAGCAGCGGTGGGACTAGCGGAGTCACCGGGGAGCTGTTTTTT. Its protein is CASSGGTSGVTGELFF.

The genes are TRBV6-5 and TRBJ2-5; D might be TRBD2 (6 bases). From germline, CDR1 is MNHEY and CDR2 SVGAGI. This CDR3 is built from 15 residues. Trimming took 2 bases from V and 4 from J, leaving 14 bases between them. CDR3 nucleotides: TGTGCCAGCAGTTACCCCTGGAGGGACCCAGAGACCCAGTACTTC. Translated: CASSYPWRDPETQYF.

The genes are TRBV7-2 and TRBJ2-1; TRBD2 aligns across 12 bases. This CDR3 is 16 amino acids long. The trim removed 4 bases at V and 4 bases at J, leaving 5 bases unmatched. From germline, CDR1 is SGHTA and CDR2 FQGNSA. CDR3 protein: CASSSSGGAEYNEQFF. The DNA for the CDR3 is TGTGCCAGCAGCTCTAGCGGGGGGGCCGAATACAATGAGCAGTTCTTC.

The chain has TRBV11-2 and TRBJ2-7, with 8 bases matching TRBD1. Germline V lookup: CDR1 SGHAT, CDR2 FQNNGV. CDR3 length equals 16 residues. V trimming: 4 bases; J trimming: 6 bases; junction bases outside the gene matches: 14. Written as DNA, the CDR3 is TGTGCCAGCAGCTCATCAGACAGGGGAAGTCGGGGCGAGCAGTACTTC. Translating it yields CASSSSDRGSRGEQYF.

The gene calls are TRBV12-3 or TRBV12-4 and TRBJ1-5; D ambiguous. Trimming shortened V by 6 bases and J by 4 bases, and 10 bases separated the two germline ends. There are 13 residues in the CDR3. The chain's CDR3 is CASSLDRNQPQHF. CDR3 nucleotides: TGTGCCAGCAGCCTCGATAGAAATCAGCCCCAGCATTTT.

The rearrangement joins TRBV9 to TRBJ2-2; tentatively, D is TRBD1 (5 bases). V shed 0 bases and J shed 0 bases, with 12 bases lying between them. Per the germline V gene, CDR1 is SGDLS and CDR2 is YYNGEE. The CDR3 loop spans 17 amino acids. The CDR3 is CASSVALKQANTGELFF. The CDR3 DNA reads TGTGCCAGCAGCGTAGCTTTGAAACAGGCGAACACCGGGGAGCTGTTTTTT.

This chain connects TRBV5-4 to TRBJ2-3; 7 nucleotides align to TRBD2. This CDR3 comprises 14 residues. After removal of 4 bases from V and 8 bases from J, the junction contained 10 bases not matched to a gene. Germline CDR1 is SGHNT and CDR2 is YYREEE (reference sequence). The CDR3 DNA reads TGTGCCAGCAGCGGGGGGACTAATCAACCTACGCAGTATTTT. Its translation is CASSGGTNQPTQYF.

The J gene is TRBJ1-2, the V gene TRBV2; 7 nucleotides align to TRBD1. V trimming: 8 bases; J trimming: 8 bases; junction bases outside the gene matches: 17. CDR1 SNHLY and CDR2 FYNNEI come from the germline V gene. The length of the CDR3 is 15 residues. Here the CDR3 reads CASSGSIGGADGYTF. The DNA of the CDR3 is TGTGCCAGCTCAGGGTCTATAGGGGGCGCGGACGGCTACACCTTC. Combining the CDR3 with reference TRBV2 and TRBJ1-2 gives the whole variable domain EPEVTQTPSHQVTQMGQEVILRCVPISNHLYFYWYRQILGQKVEFLVSFYNNEISEKSEIFDDQFSVERPDGSNFTLKIRSTKLEDSAMYFCASSGSIGGADGYTFGSGTRLTVV.

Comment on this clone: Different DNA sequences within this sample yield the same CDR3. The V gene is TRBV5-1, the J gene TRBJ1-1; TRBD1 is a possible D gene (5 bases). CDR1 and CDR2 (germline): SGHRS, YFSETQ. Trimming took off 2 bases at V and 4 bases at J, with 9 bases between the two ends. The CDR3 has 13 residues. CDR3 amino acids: CASSLRGGTEAFF. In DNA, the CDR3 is TGCGCCAGCAGCTTACGGGGGGGCACTGAAGCTTTCTTT.

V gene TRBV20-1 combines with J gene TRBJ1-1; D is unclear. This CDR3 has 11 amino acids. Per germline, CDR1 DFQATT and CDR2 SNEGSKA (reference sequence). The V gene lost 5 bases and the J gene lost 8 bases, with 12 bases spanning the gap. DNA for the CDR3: TGCAGTGCTCCAGAGGGTTACGAAGCTTTCTTT. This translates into CSAPEGYEAFF.

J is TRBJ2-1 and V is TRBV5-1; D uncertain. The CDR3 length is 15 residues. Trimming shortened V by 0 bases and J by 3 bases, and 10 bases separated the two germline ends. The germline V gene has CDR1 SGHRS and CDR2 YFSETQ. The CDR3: CASSLVPAYYNEQFF. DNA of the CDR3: TGCGCCAGCAGCTTGGTCCCTGCCTACTACAATGAGCAGTTCTTC.

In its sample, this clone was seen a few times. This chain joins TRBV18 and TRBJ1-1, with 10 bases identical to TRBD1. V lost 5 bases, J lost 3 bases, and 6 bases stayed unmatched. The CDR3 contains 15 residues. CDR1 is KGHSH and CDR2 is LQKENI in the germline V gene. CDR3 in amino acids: CASSGQGGSDTEAFF. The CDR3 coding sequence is TGTGCCAGCTCAGGACAGGGGGGATCGGACACTGAAGCTTTCTTT.

CDR3 protein: CASRLMSGLGREKLFF. The CDR3 nucleotides read TGTGCCAGCAGATTAATGTCGGGATTAGGTCGAGAAAAACTGTTTTTT. J is TRBJ1-4 and V is TRBV11-2; unclear D gene. The CDR3 covers 16 residues. V was cut by 6 bases and J by 8 bases, with 22 bases left in between. Germline values: CDR1 SGHAT, CDR2 FQNNGV.

The CDR3 sequence is CASSLVSQGNYGYTF. CDR3 coding DNA: TGCGCCAGCAGCTTGGTTTCCCAGGGTAACTATGGCTACACCTTC. The chain recombines TRBV5-1 with TRBJ1-2, with D perhaps matching TRBD1 (5 bases). Germline CDR1 reads SGHRS; CDR2 reads YFSETQ. Trimming shortened V by 0 bases and J by 1 base, and 10 bases separated the two germline ends. CDR3 length equals 15 residues.